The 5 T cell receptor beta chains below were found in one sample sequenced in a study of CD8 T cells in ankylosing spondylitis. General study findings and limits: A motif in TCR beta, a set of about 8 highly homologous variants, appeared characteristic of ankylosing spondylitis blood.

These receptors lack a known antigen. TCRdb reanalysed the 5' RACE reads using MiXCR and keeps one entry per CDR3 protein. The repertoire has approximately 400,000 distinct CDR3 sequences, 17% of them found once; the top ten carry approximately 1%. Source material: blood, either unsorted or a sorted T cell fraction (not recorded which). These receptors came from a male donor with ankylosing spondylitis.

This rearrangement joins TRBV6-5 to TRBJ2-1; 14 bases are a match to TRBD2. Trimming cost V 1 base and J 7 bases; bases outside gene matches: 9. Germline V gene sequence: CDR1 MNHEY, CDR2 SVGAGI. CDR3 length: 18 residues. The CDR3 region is CASSYYLPGTSGSNEQFF. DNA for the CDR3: TGTGCCAGCAGTTACTATTTACCCGGGACTAGCGGGAGTAATGAGCAGTTCTTC.

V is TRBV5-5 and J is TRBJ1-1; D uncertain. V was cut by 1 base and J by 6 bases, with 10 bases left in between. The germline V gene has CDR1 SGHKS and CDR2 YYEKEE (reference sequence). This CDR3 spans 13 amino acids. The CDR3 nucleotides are TGTGCCAGCAGCTTGTTGCCCTTGGCTGAAGCTTTCTTT. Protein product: CASSLLPLAEAFF.

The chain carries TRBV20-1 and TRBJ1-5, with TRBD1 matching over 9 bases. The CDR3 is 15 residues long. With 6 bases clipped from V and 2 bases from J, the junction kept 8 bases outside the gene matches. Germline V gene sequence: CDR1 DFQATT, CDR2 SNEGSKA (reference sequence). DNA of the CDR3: TGCAGTGCCGGGGGTCGGACAGGGGGCAATCAGCCCCAGCATTTT. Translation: CSAGGRTGGNQPQHF.

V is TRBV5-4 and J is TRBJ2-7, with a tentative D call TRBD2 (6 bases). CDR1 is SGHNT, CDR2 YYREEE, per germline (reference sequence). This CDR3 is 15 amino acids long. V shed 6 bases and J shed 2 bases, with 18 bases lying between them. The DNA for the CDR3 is TGTGCCAGCATCCCCGGGGGTTGGCTGGCCTACGAGCAGTACTTC. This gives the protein CASIPGGWLAYEQYF.

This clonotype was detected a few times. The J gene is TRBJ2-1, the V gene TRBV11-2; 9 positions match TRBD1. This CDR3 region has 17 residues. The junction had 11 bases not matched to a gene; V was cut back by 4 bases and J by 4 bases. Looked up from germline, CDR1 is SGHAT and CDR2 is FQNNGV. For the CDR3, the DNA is TGTGCCAGCAGCTCTAAACCGGGACAGGGACCATACAATGAGCAGTTCTTC. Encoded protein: CASSSKPGQGPYNEQFF.